These 31 T cell receptor beta chains share one sample of origin, sequenced in a study of control samples from healthy donors and cancer patients. Measured with immunoSEQ multiplex PCR; TCRdb has only the in-frame clones, and not every one. The data hold some 130,000 clones, with roughly 91% observed a single time. Sample: PBMCs. These receptors originate from a man aged 50 to 59 with head and neck cancer.

The chain recombines TRBV7-2 with TRBJ2-3; TRBD2 is a possible D gene (7 bases). This CDR3 spans 15 amino acids. Germline V gives CDR1 SGHTA, CDR2 FQGNSA. V was trimmed by 5 bases and J by 4 bases, leaving 16 bases between them. CDR3: CASSNSRGGADTQYF. CDR3 in DNA: TGTGCCAGCAGCAACTCTAGGGGGGGGGCAGATACGCAGTATTTT.

This rearrangement joins TRBV9 to TRBJ1-4; D ambiguous. The germline V and J ends were trimmed by 0 bases and 4 bases, with 10 bases remaining between them. The germline gives CDR1 SGDLS, CDR2 YYNGEE. The CDR3 is 15 residues long. The CDR3 DNA follows: TGTGCCAGCAGCGTAGTCCCAGGTGGTAATGAAAAACTGTTTTTT. It specifies CASSVVPGGNEKLFF.

This clone was counted a few times. Distinct nucleotide sequences in the sample also encode this CDR3. The chain joins TRBV5-4 to TRBJ2-7; a weak D match, TRBD2 (6 bases). V lost 2 bases to trimming and J lost 4 bases, with 7 bases between them. Germline CDR1 is SGHNT and CDR2 is YYREEE (reference sequence). The CDR3 is 12 residues long. CDR3 bases: TGTGCCAGCAGCTTCGGAGGGTACGAGCAGTACTTC. Encoded protein: CASSFGGYEQYF.

The J gene is TRBJ2-7, the V gene TRBV6-5; 8 positions agree with TRBD1. Germline V gene lookup returns CDR1 MNHEY and CDR2 SVGAGI. V dropped 5 bases and J dropped 5; count of bases not matched to a gene: 5. This CDR3 has 13 amino acids. The CDR3 DNA is TGTGCCAGCAGTAGGCAGGGGGCGGACGAGCAGTACTTC. Amino acids: CASSRQGADEQYF.

The V gene is TRBV29-1, the J gene TRBJ2-5; 10 nucleotides line up with TRBD2. Germline V CDR1 and CDR2: SQVTM, ANQGSEA. Trimming cost V 6 bases and J 13 bases; bases outside gene matches: 14. This CDR3 comprises 13 residues. CDR3 amino acids: CSVIKASGGPGYF. The CDR3 DNA reads as TGCAGCGTGATCAAGGCTAGCGGGGGCCCCGGGTACTTC.

J is TRBJ1-1 and V is TRBV27; unclear D gene. The CDR3 runs 13 residues. V lost 6 bases, J lost 2 bases, and 10 bases lay in between. Germline CDR1 is MNHEY and CDR2 is SMNVEV (reference sequence). CDR3 sequence: CASRVTRNTEAFF. The CDR3 nucleotides read TGTGCCAGCAGAGTTACAAGAAACACTGAAGCTTTCTTT.

The V and J genes are TRBV7-9 and TRBJ1-1, with a possible D match to TRBD1 (6 bases). CDR3 length: 14 residues. V lost 5 bases, J lost 4 bases, and 14 bases lay in between. Germline CDR1 and CDR2: SEHNR and FQNEAQ (reference sequence). DNA for the CDR3: TGTGCCAGCAGCCCCCGTGGCAGGGGCACTGAAGCTTTCTTT. Translating it yields CASSPRGRGTEAFF.

The genes are TRBV9 and TRBJ1-1; 11 positions agree with TRBD1. CDR3 size: 15 residues. Per germline, CDR1 SGDLS and CDR2 YYNGEE. Trimming cost V 4 bases and J 4 bases; bases outside gene matches: 6. In nucleotides, the CDR3 is TGTGCCAGCAGCTCCCGGACAGGGGGCTCCACTGAAGCTTTCTTT. Translating it yields CASSSRTGGSTEAFF.

This chain uses TRBV5-1 with TRBJ2-3, with D perhaps TRBD1 (6 bases). V lost 2 bases and J lost 0, with 13 bases in between. Germline-derived CDR1 and CDR2 are SGHRS and YFSETQ. This CDR3 is built from 16 residues. This chain's CDR3 is CASSLIARGSTDTQYF. CDR3 coding DNA: TGCGCCAGCAGCTTAATAGCCAGGGGTAGCACAGATACGCAGTATTTT.

V and J are TRBV7-9 and TRBJ2-3; TRBD1 or TRBD2 may be the D gene (5 bases each). The CDR3 has 12 amino acids. V dropped 3 bases and J dropped 4 bases, with 5 bases sitting between them. Germline V CDR1 and CDR2: SEHNR, FQNEAQ (reference sequence). The CDR3 sequence: CASSLGADTQYF. For the CDR3, the DNA is TGTGCCAGCAGCTTGGGGGCAGATACGCAGTATTTT.

The chain recombines TRBV7-2 with TRBJ1-4; D not resolved. The germline CDR1 and CDR2 sequences are SGHTA and FQGNSA. The ends were cut back, 5 bases at V and 8 bases at J, with 15 bases in the middle. The CDR3 contains 14 residues. Here the CDR3 reads CASSPGGGVEKLFF. For the CDR3, the DNA is TGTGCCAGCAGCCCCGGAGGCGGGGTCGAAAAACTGTTTTTT. Variable domain in full (rest from reference TRBV7-2 and TRBJ1-4): GAGVSQSPSNKVTEKGKDVELRCDPISGHTALYWYRQSLGQGLEFLIYFQGNSAPDKSGLPSDRFSAERTGGSVSTLTIQRTQQEDSAVYLCASSPGGGVEKLFFGSGTQLSVL.

V usage is TRBV7-6 and J usage is TRBJ2-5; 8 bases fit TRBD2. The CDR3 consists of 17 residues. V shed 1 base, J shed 7 bases, and the junction held 14 bases outside the gene matches. The V gene's germline CDR1 is SGHVS and CDR2 FNYEAQ. DNA for the CDR3: TGTGCCAGCAGCTTAGTCGATTTACGGGGGGGCCGGGGGACCCAGTACTTC. This encodes CASSLVDLRGGRGTQYF. Full variable domain (missing parts from reference TRBV7-6 and TRBJ2-5): GAGVSQSPRYKVTKRGQDVALRCDPISGHVSLYWYRQALGQGPEFLTYFNYEAQQDKSGLPNDRFSAERPEGSISTLTIQRTEQRDSAMYRCASSLVDLRGGRGTQYFGPGTRLLVL.

This clone was detected only a few times. The chain joins TRBV24-1 to TRBJ2-2, with D hard to call. Trimming removed 9 bases from V and 0 bases from J, with 7 bases in between. Per the germline V gene, CDR1 is KGHDR and CDR2 is SFDVKD. The length of the CDR3 is 13 residues. The CDR3 DNA sequence: TGTGCCACCGGGCTGGCGAACACCGGGGAGCTGTTTTTT. Translation: CATGLANTGELFF.

The rearrangement joins TRBV18 to TRBJ2-2; weak D call: TRBD2 (6 bases). Trimming took 1 base from V and 5 from J, leaving 20 bases between them. Germline CDR1 is KGHSH and CDR2 is LQKENI. The CDR3 is 18 amino acids. DNA for the CDR3: TGTGCCAGCTCACCACGCGTAAAGGGGCCCGGGGGAACCGGGGAGCTGTTTTTT. This sequence encodes CASSPRVKGPGGTGELFF.

Concerning this clone itself: An end of the junction differs from the germline gene, which may be a read error. Other DNA sequences in the sample encode the same CDR3. This rearrangement joins TRBV6-2 or TRBV6-3 to TRBJ1-1; tentative D call: TRBD1 (6 bases). The CDR3 loop spans 16 amino acids. Germline V gene data show CDR1 as MNHEY and CDR2 as SVGEGT. DNA of the CDR3: TGTGCCAGCAGCGACATCAGGGGAAGGGGCTCCACTGAAGCCTTCTTT. Its protein is CASSDIRGRGSTEAFF.

This chain links TRBV5-1 with TRBJ2-1; no definite D call. The CDR3 contains 13 residues. The V end lost 0 bases, the J end lost 6 bases, and 7 bases lay between the germline ends. The germline V gene encodes CDR1 SGHRS and CDR2 YFSETQ. CDR3: CASSLAVGNEQFF. The CDR3 DNA reads as TGCGCCAGCAGCTTGGCCGTGGGCAATGAGCAGTTCTTC.

The chain recombines TRBV27 with TRBJ2-2; either TRBD1 or TRBD2 may supply D (6 bases each). V lost 0 bases and J 6 bases, leaving 14 bases between the germline ends. CDR3 length: 16 residues. From germline, CDR1 is MNHEY and CDR2 SMNVEV (reference sequence). The CDR3 DNA sequence: TGTGCCAGCAGTTTATCGGGGGGCTATGGCGCCGGGGAGCTGTTTTTT. Translation gives CASSLSGGYGAGELFF.

This clone was detected once. The chain recombines TRBV6-2 or TRBV6-3 with TRBJ2-3; perhaps D is TRBD1 or TRBD2 (6 bases each). CDR1 is MNHEY and CDR2 is SVGEGT in the germline V gene. Trimming cost V 5 bases and J 1 base, with 10 bases left between them. The CDR3 sequence is 14 residues long. CDR3: CASSRGDGTDTQYF. As DNA, the CDR3 is TGTGCCAGCAGTAGGGGGGATGGCACAGATACGCAGTATTTT.

This chain joins TRBV6-2 or TRBV6-3 and TRBJ1-5; D may be TRBD1 (5 bases). Trimming removed 0 bases from V and 3 bases from J, with 15 bases in between. Germline V lookup: CDR1 MNHEY, CDR2 SVGEGT. The CDR3 has 17 residues. The DNA of the CDR3 is TGTGCCAGCAGTTACTCGTCGGGGGTTATTTCCAATCAGCCCCAGCATTTT. Translation: CASSYSSGVISNQPQHF.

V is TRBV18 and J is TRBJ2-5; D gene ambiguous. Trimming pared 0 bases from V and 5 bases from J, leaving 13 bases between. In germline, CDR1 is KGHSH, CDR2 LQKENI. CDR3 length: 15 amino acids. CDR3 nucleotides: TGTGCCAGCTCACCACCGGCAGCCAGGTTGGAGACCCAGTACTTC. Translating it yields CASSPPAARLETQYF.

The sample holds one count of this clone. The rearrangement links TRBV7-3 to TRBJ2-2; 8 bases are shared with TRBD1. With V trimmed by 0 bases and J by 5 bases, 5 bases remained unmatched. The germline CDR1 and CDR2 sequences are SGHTA and FQGTGA. The CDR3 covers 16 residues. CDR3 DNA sequence: TGTGCCAGCAGCTTAACGAGGACAGGGTGGACCGGGGAGCTGTTTTTT. Its translation is CASSLTRTGWTGELFF.

The chain employs TRBV3-1 (or the pseudogene TRBV3-2) and TRBJ2-3, with D possibly called TRBD1 or TRBD2 (5 bases each). This CDR3 has 17 residues. Germline-derived CDR1 and CDR2 are LGHDT and YNNKEL (reference sequence). Trimming removed 4 bases at V and 0 bases at J, with 17 bases between. The CDR3 region is CASSLTPGRPSTDTQYF. DNA of the CDR3: TGTGCCAGCAGCCTCACCCCGGGACGGCCTAGCACAGATACGCAGTATTTT.

The chain combines TRBV30 with TRBJ2-3; 10 bases are shared with TRBD2. Germline loops: CDR1 GTSNPN, CDR2 SVGIG (reference sequence). The CDR3 extends over 14 amino acids. V lost 2 bases to trimming and J lost 5 bases; unmatched junction nucleotides: 4. This chain's CDR3 is CAWSSGGAEDTQYF. CDR3 bases: TGTGCCTGGAGTAGCGGGGGGGCCGAAGATACGCAGTATTTT.

The chain joins TRBV6-6 to TRBJ1-5; D gene unclear. Germline CDR1 reads MNHNY; CDR2 reads SVGAGI (reference sequence). V lost 5 bases and J lost 3, with 14 bases in between. The CDR3 covers 15 residues. This CDR3 reads CASSTATRDNQPQHF. The CDR3 region has the DNA TGTGCCAGCAGTACCGCCACAAGGGACAATCAGCCCCAGCATTTT.

The chain uses TRBV4-3 and TRBJ2-3; 10 bases map to TRBD2. Germline V gene lookup returns CDR1 LGHNA and CDR2 YSLEER. The CDR3 runs 15 residues. Trimming cost V 4 bases and J 5 bases; bases outside gene matches: 6. In DNA form, the CDR3 reads TGCGCCAGCAGCCCAGCGGGGGGGCCAATAGATACGCAGTATTTT. Translation: CASSPAGGPIDTQYF.

The V call is TRBV3-1 (or the pseudogene TRBV3-2), the J call TRBJ1-1; a weak D match, TRBD1 (5 bases). The CDR3 spans 12 residues. Germline CDR1 and CDR2: LGHDT and YNNKEL (reference sequence). V gave up 1 base and J gave up 7 bases, with 7 bases separating them. CDR3 DNA sequence: TGTGCCAGCAGCCAAGTCCAGGGTGAAGCTTTCTTT. Encoded protein: CASSQVQGEAFF.

This clone was seen only a few times. This chain connects TRBV7-9 to TRBJ1-2, with D possibly being TRBD1 (6 bases). Germline V gene data show CDR1 as SEHNR and CDR2 as FQNEAQ (reference sequence). The CDR3 is made up of 14 amino acids. Trimming shortened V by 2 bases and J by 4 bases, and 11 bases separated the two germline ends. The CDR3 DNA reads as TGTGCCAGCAGCTTAAACAGGGCCGGCTATGGCTACACCTTC. The encoded protein is CASSLNRAGYGYTF.

The V and J genes are TRBV27 and TRBJ1-6; 8 positions match TRBD1. V was pared by 5 bases and J by 5 bases, with 5 bases of the junction left unmatched. Germline V gives CDR1 MNHEY, CDR2 SMNVEV (reference sequence). This CDR3 has 15 residues. The CDR3 sequence: CASSPGGENNSPLHF. The CDR3 bases are TGTGCCAGCAGTCCAGGGGGCGAAAATAATTCACCCCTCCACTTT.

The rearrangement uses TRBV3-1 (or the pseudogene TRBV3-2) and TRBJ1-2; D is unresolved. Germline V lookup: CDR1 LGHDT, CDR2 YNNKEL (reference sequence). The V end lost 0 bases, the J end lost 3 bases, and 8 bases lay between the germline ends. The CDR3 is 14 residues long. The CDR3 DNA reads TGTGCCAGCAGCCAAGATTCAACAGACTATGGCTACACCTTC. Translated, it gives CASSQDSTDYGYTF.

This chain joins TRBV30 and TRBJ1-2; D gene unclear. V was clipped by 0 bases and J by 4 bases, with 15 bases between them. The CDR3 consists of 15 residues. Germline assignment: CDR1 GTSNPN and CDR2 SVGIG (reference sequence). The CDR3 here is CAWSVRYKLSYGYTF. CDR3 DNA sequence: TGTGCCTGGAGTGTACGCTACAAGTTAAGCTATGGCTACACCTTC.

The chain uses TRBV4-2 and TRBJ1-6; 12 bases agree with TRBD1. The germline V gene encodes CDR1 LGHNA and CDR2 YNFKEQ. The CDR3 is made up of 17 amino acids. V shed 3 bases, J shed 7 bases, and the junction held 7 bases outside the gene matches. CDR3: CASSHTMGTGGNSPLHF. The DNA for the CDR3 is TGTGCCAGCAGCCACACCATGGGGACAGGGGGCAATTCACCCCTCCACTTT.